Given below is one T cell receptor (delta chain) in context. Its antigen specificity is not known. No base quality information exists; no much larger clone differs at one position. The CDR3 sequence holds 18 residues, the cysteine and phenylalanine included. Just the 54-base CDR3 DNA is kept, in frame starting at base 1. The sample belongs to a study of DNA immune sequencing with unique molecular identifiers (dated by TCRdb to between 2020 and 2021). Study-level background: Immunomagnetic cell separation was used to enrich gammadelta T cells from buffy coats, and the genomic DNA of the enriched gammadelta T cells was sequenced. Fluorescence-activated cell sorting was used to enrich gammadelta T cells from PBMC of some 10 healthy individuals. In the comparison of enriched versus non-enriched samples, 100 ng of enriched gammadelta T-cell DNA and roughly 1 ug of non-enriched PBMC DNA were sequenced. An ultrasensitive DNA-based TRD repertoire sequencing method using PCR-introduced unique molecular identifiers was developed and validated in the study. Validation of the sequencing method was done both on synthetic reference molecules and on blood samples taken from healthy individuals. All donors were healthy individuals, and roughly ten of the donors were profiled using sorted gammadelta T cells from peripheral blood. Summary of the overall study and its limitations: TRD repertoire diversity varied between healthy donors, with several donors highly oligoclonal where top 5 clonotypes exceeded half of productive molecules. Among clonotypes from healthy donors, the most common TRD rearrangement was TRDV2 paired with TRDJ1. The primer-based approach is unable to detect novel TRD sequences that the primers do not target.

Libraries were built with multiplex PCR. A 32-plex assay amplified the genomic DNA, with primers for all 8 TRDV and 4 TRDJ genes spanning the CDR3. A 12-nucleotide UMI was attached over about 3 barcoding PCR cycles, and a second PCR was then run with Illumina adapter primers. AMPure XP beads were used to purify the libraries, whose quality was checked on a Fragment Analyzer using the HS NGS Fragment kit. Sequencing used an Illumina MiniSeq mid-output kit with roughly 19% PhiX and 150 cycles of paired-end reads. The study's own analysis went as follows. Reads were processed with MIGEC version 1.2.9 to group reads by UMI and build error-corrected consensus sequences. Modified VDJtools version 1.2.1 scripts and the tcR R package were used for post-processing. The public reads were reprocessed by TCRdb using CATT, and rows of matching DNA were later combined. Here the V and J calls rest on TCRdb's processing, not on the authors' analysis. The sample table shows a few thousand delta-chain clones, and around 9.9% are seen once. The ten largest clones represent 53% of the sample.

This TCR came from a human donor in good health. The sequenced sample consisted of gamma-delta T cells enriched from blood buffy coat, or unenriched PBMCs (not recorded which). The V gene remains uncalled, whereas the J gene is TRDJ4; the table's D call, TRDD3, was not checked against the DNA. The CDR3 has the sequence CALGELPTRWGIRGPLIF. In nucleotide form, the sequence is TGTGCTCTTGGGGAGCTTCCTACACGGTGGGGGATACGCGGACCCCTGATCTTT.